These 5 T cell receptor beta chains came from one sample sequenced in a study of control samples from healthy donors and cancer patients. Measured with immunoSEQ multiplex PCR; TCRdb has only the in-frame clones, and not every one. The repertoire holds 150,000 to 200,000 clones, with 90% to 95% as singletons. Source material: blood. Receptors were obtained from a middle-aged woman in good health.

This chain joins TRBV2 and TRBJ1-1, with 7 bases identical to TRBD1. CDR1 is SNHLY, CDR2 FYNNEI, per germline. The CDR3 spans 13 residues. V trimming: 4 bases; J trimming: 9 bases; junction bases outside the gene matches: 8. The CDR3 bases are TGTGCCAGCAGTGCCTTCAAGGGGGCGCAAGCTTTCTTT. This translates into CASSAFKGAQAFF. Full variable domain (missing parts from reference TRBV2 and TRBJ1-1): EPEVTQTPSHQVTQMGQEVILRCVPISNHLYFYWYRQILGQKVEFLVSFYNNEISEKSEIFDDQFSVERPDGSNFTLKIRSTKLEDSAMYFCASSAFKGAQAFFGQGTRLTVV.

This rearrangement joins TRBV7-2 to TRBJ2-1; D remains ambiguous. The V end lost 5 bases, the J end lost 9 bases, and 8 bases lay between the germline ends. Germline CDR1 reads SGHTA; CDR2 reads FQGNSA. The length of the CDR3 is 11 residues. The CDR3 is CASSARLEQFF. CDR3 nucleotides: TGTGCCAGCAGCGCCCGTCTTGAGCAGTTCTTC.

The CDR3 here is CASSQDLRDYGYTF. The CDR3 DNA is TGCGCCAGCAGCCAAGATTTGAGAGACTATGGCTACACCTTC. This chain connects TRBV4-1 to TRBJ1-2, with D unclear. CDR1 is MGHRA and CDR2 is YSYEKL in the germline V gene. This CDR3 is built from 14 residues. V lost 0 bases and J 3 bases, leaving 8 bases between the germline ends.

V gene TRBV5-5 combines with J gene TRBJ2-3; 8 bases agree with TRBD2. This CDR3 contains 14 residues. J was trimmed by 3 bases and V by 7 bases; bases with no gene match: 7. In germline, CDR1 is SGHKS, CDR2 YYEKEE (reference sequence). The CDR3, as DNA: TGTGCCAGCTATTTAGCGGGAAGGACAGATACGCAGTATTTT. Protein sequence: CASYLAGRTDTQYF.

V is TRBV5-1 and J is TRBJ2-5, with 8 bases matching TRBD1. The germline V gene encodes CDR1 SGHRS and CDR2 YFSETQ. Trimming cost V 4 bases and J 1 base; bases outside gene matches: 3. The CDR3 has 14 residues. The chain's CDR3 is CASSIGQGQETQYF. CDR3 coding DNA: TGCGCCAGCAGCATAGGACAGGGCCAAGAGACCCAGTACTTC.